This T cell receptor beta chain derives from a study of shared clonotypes between healthy human individuals. The sample holds many counts of this clone. The table came from immunoSEQ multiplex PCR; TCRdb's copy has only in-frame clones and leaves some out. Among about 230,000 clones listed, about 65% were seen once. Sequencing was done on a sample of memory CD4+ T cells sorted from blood. Subset meaning: CD45RA-negative fraction. This TCR derives from a man aged 25 to 45 in good health.

CDR3 nucleotide sequence: TGTGCCAGCCTACCGACAGTGAACACCGGGGAGCTGTTTTTT. Translation gives CASLPTVNTGELFF. This sequence joins TRBV2 and TRBJ2-2; tentative D call: TRBD1 (5 bases). V gave up 8 bases and J gave up 1 base, with 11 bases separating them. Germline V CDR1 and CDR2: SNHLY, FYNNEI. This CDR3 is 14 amino acids long.